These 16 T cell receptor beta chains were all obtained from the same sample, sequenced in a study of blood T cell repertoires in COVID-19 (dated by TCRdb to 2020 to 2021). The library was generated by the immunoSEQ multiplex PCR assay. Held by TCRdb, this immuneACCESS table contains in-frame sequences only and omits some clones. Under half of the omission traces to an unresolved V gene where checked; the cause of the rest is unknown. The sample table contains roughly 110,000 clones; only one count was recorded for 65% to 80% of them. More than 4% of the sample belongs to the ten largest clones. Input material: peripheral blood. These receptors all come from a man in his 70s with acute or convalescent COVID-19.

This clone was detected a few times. This CDR3 reads CASSRQGGTYEQYF. In DNA, the CDR3 is TGTGCCAGTAGCCGACAGGGGGGGACCTACGAGCAGTACTTC. The rearrangement joins TRBV19 to TRBJ2-7, with 9 nucleotides matching TRBD1. The CDR3 is 14 amino acids. The junction had 5 bases not matched to a gene; V was cut back by 6 bases and J by 2 bases. The germline V gene has CDR1 LNHDA and CDR2 SQIVND (reference sequence).

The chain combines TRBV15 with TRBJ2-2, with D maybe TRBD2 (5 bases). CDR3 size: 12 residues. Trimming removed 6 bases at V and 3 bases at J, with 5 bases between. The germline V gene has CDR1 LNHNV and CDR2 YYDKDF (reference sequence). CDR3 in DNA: TGTGCCACCAGGCGGGACACCGGGGAGCTGTTTTTT. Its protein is CATRRDTGELFF. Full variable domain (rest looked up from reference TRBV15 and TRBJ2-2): DAMVIQNPRYQVTQFGKPVTLSCSQTLNHNVMYWYQQKSSQAPKLLFHYYDKDFNNEADTPDNFQSRRPNTSFCFLDIRSPGLGDTAMYLCATRRDTGELFFGEGSRLTVL.

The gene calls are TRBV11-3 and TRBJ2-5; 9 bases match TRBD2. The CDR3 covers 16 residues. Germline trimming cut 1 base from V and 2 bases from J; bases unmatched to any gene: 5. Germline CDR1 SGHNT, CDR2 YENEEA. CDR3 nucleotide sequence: TGTGCCAGCAGCTTAGGAAGCGGGGGGCCTCAAGAGACCCAGTACTTC. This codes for CASSLGSGGPQETQYF.

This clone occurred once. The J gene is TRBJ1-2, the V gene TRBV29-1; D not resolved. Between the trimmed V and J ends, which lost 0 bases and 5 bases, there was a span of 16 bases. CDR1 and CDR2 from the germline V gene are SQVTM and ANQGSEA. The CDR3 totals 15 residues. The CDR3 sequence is CSVEDRSRLKYGYTF. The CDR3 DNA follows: TGCAGCGTTGAAGATCGATCCAGGCTCAAGTATGGCTACACCTTC.

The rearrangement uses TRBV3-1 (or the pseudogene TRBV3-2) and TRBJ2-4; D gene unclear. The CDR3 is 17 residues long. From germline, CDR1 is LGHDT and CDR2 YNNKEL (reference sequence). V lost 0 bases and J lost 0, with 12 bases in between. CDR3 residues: CASSQDSRILAKNIQYF. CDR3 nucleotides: TGTGCCAGCAGCCAAGATAGTCGAATTCTAGCCAAAAACATTCAGTACTTC.

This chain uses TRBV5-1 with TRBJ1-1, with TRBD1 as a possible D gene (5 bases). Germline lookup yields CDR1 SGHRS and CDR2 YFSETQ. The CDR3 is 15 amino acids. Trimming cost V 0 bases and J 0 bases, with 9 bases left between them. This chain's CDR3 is CASSLDGHLNTEAFF. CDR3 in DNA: TGCGCCAGCAGCTTGGACGGACACTTGAACACTGAAGCTTTCTTT.

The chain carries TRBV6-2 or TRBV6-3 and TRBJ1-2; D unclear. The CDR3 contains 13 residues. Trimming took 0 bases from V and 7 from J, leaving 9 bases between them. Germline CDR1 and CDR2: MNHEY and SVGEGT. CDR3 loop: CASSYSERLGYTF. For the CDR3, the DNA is TGTGCCAGCAGTTACTCTGAAAGACTTGGCTACACCTTC.

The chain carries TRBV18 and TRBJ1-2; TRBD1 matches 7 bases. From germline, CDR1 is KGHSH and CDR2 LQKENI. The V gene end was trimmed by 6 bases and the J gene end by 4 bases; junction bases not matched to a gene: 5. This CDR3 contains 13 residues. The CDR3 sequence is CASSIDRAYGYTF. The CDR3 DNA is TGTGCCAGCTCGATAGACAGGGCCTATGGCTACACCTTC.

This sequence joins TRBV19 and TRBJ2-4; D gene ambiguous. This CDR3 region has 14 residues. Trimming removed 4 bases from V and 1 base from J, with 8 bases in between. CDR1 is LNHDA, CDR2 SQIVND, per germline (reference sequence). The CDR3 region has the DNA TGTGCCAGTAGTAAATCCGGGGCCAAAAACATTCAGTACTTC. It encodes CASSKSGAKNIQYF.

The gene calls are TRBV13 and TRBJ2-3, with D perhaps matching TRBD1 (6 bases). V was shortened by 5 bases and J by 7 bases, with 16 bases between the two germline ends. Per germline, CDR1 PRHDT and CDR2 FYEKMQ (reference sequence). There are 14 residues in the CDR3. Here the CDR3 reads CASSPKGDPYTQYF. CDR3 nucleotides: TGTGCCAGCAGCCCTAAGGGGGACCCGTATACGCAGTATTTT.

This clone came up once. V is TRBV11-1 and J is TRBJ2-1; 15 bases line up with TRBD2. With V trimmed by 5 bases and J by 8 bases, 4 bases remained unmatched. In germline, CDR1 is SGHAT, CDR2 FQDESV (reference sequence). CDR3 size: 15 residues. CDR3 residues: CASSEGLAGGDEQFF. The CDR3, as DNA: TGTGCCAGCAGCGAGGGACTAGCGGGGGGCGATGAGCAGTTCTTC.

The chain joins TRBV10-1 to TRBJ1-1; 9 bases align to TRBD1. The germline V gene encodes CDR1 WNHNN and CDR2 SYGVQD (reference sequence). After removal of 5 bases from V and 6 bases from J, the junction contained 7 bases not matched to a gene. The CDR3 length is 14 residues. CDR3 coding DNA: TGCGCCAGCAGTCCTACAGGGGGCCGATCTGAAGCTTTCTTT. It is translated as CASSPTGGRSEAFF.

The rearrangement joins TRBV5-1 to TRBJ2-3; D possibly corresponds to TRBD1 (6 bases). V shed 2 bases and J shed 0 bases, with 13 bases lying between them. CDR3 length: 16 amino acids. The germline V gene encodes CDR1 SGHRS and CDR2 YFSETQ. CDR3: CASSLQGRGSTDTQYF. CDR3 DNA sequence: TGCGCCAGCAGCTTACAGGGCCGGGGTAGCACAGATACGCAGTATTTT.

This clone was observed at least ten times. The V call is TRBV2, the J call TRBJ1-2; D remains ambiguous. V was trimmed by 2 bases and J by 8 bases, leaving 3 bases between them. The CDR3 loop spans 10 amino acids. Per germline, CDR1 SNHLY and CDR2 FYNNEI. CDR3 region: CASSELGYTF. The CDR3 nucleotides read TGTGCCAGCAGTGAATTAGGCTACACCTTC.

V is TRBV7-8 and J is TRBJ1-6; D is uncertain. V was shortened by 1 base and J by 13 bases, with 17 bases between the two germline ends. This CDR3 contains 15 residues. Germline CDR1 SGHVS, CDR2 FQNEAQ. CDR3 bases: TGTGCCAGCAGCTTAGATCGGGAGGGCGCGCGGCCCCTCCACTTT. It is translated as CASSLDREGARPLHF.

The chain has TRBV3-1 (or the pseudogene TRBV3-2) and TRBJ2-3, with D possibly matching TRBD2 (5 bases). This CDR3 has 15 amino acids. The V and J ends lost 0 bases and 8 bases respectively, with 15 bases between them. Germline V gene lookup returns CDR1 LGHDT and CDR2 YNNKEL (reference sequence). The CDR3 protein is CASSQDEGLRGTQYF. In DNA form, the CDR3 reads TGTGCCAGCAGCCAAGATGAAGGACTTCGAGGTACGCAGTATTTT.